The clone carrying this TCR beta chain was counted once. In the study's own analysis: Estimation of nucleated cell counts relied on the amplification of reference gene primers. Clones were sequenced by immunoSEQ multiplex PCR, and TCRdb holds only the in-frame ones, with some missing. V and J calls plus clone size are reproduced from that table; the DNA served to infer D and trimming. The sample includes about 72,000 clones, roughly 82% seen only once; the top ten take roughly a sixth. This sample is drawn from a study of blood T cell repertoires in COVID-19. Study at large: Samples representing acute and convalescent COVID-19 were sourced from the United States, Italy and Spain. The cDNA or gDNA used as material had been derived from T cells, B-cell-depleted T cells, or PBMCs.

Trimming removed 1 base from V and 5 bases from J, with 6 bases in between. The CDR3 consists of 13 residues. The germline V gene encodes CDR1 SGHVS and CDR2 FQNEAQ. This TCR was recovered from a human donor in a cohort sampled during active COVID-19. The chain recombines TRBV7-8 with TRBJ1-5; D remains unclear. Sequencing was done on a sample of peripheral blood. This chain's CDR3 is CASSLERYQPQHF. The CDR3 DNA reads as TGTGCCAGCAGCTTAGAGCGGTATCAGCCCCAGCATTTT.